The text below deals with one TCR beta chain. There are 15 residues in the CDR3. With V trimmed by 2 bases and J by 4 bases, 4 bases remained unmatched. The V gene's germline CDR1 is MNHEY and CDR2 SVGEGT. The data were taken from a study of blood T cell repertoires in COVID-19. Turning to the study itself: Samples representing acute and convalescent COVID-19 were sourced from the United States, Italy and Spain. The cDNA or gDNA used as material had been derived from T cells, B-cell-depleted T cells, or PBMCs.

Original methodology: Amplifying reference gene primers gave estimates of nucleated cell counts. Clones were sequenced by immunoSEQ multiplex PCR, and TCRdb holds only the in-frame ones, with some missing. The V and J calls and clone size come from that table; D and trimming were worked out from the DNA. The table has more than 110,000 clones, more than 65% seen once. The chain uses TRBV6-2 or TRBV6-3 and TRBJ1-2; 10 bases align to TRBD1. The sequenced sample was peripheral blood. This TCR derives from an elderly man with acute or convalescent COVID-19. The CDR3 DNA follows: TGTGCCAGCAGTTACCGACAGGGGGCTGGCTATGGCTACACCTTC. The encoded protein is CASSYRQGAGYGYTF.